A single sample is the source of the 15 T cell receptor beta chains below, sequenced in a study of blood T cells in healthy people across ages (dated by TCRdb to about 2015). Library preparation was by 5' RACE. Sequencing instrument: Illumina HiSeq 2500. A second PCR of roughly 7 to 11 cycles was performed with a sample-barcoded 5' primer and a J-beta primer mix. In TCRdb, the public reads were trimmed at Q25 with fastp and aligned with MiXCR, with productive beta chains retained. Rows with one shared CDR3 protein collapse into an entry with the most common genes and DNA. This sample has around 800,000 distinct CDR3 sequences in its table, and roughly 44% of those were observed once. The ten largest clones represent roughly a fifth of the sample. Specimen: blood. Source of these receptors: a man aged 60 to 69 in good health.

There are a few counts of this clonotype. The chain is built from TRBV29-1 and TRBJ1-2, with D uncertain. CDR1 SQVTM and CDR2 ANQGSEA come from the germline V gene. Trimming removed 5 bases from V and 4 bases from J, with 8 bases in between. The CDR3 is 11 residues long. This chain's CDR3 is CSVRETYGYTF. In DNA form, the CDR3 reads TGCAGCGTTCGGGAGACCTATGGCTACACCTTC.

The rearrangement joins TRBV5-5 to TRBJ1-3, with a tentative D call TRBD1 (5 bases). V dropped 1 base and J dropped 4 bases, with 12 bases sitting between them. Germline V gene data show CDR1 as SGHKS and CDR2 as YYEKEE (reference sequence). CDR3 length: 15 amino acids. This chain's CDR3 is CASSLFAGMGNTIYF. Written as DNA, the CDR3 is TGTGCCAGCAGCTTGTTCGCAGGGATGGGAAACACCATATATTTT. The whole variable domain, remainder taken from reference TRBV5-5 and TRBJ1-3, is DAGVTQSPTHLIKTRGQQVTLRCSPISGHKSVSWYQQVLGQGPQFIFQYYEKEERGRGNFPDRFSARQFPNYSSELNVNALLLGDSALYLCASSLFAGMGNTIYFGEGSWLTVV.

The chain couples TRBV7-2 to TRBJ2-3, with 7 positions matching TRBD2. In germline, CDR1 is SGHTA, CDR2 FQGNSA. This CDR3 spans 15 amino acids. Trimming took 7 bases from V and 5 from J; bases not matched to a gene: 12. The chain's CDR3 is CASNSTSPRLDTQYF. Written as DNA, the CDR3 is TGTGCCAGCAACTCGACTAGCCCTCGACTAGATACGCAGTATTTT. Full variable domain (remainder filled in from reference TRBV7-2 and TRBJ2-3): GAGVSQSPSNKVTEKGKDVELRCDPISGHTALYWYRQSLGQGLEFLIYFQGNSAPDKSGLPSDRFSAERTGGSVSTLTIQRTQQEDSAVYLCASNSTSPRLDTQYFGPGTRLTVL.

CDR3 loop: CASSYDNTEAFF. Written as DNA, the CDR3 is TGTGCCAGCAGTTACGACAACACTGAAGCTTTCTTT. V usage is TRBV6-6 and J usage is TRBJ1-1; D remains unclear. Per the germline V gene, CDR1 is MNHNY and CDR2 is SVGAGI (reference sequence). Between the trimmed V and J ends, which lost 2 bases and 2 bases, there was a span of 3 bases. This CDR3 has 12 residues.

The chain carries TRBV18 and TRBJ2-7; 10 bases map to TRBD2. The germline V gene has CDR1 KGHSH and CDR2 LQKENI. The length of the CDR3 is 16 residues. V lost 1 base, J lost 0 bases, and 3 bases stayed unmatched. CDR3 region: CASSPLAGGHSYEQYF. The CDR3 coding sequence is TGTGCCAGCTCACCACTAGCGGGGGGCCACTCCTACGAGCAGTACTTC.

The sample holds a few counts of this clonotype. This rearrangement joins TRBV5-1 to TRBJ2-2; D is unresolved. The germline V gene encodes CDR1 SGHRS and CDR2 YFSETQ. Trimming removed 0 bases at V and 5 bases at J, with 11 bases between. The CDR3 loop spans 15 amino acids. Here the CDR3 reads CASSLDTPDTGELFF. DNA for the CDR3: TGCGCCAGCAGCTTGGACACCCCGGATACCGGGGAGCTGTTTTTT.

The V gene is TRBV30, the J gene TRBJ2-1, with D tentatively TRBD2 (5 bases). The CDR3 has 12 amino acids. The V and J ends lost 5 bases and 7 bases respectively, with 12 bases between them. Germline V gene data show CDR1 as GTSNPN and CDR2 as SVGIG (reference sequence). CDR3 amino acids: CAWDTAGNEQFF. The DNA for the CDR3 is TGTGCCTGGGACACCGCGGGTAATGAGCAGTTCTTC.

This clonotype was seen ten or more times. This rearrangement joins TRBV29-1 to TRBJ2-3; TRBD2 is a possible D gene (5 bases). The CDR3 spans 15 residues. The germline V and J ends were trimmed by 3 bases and 6 bases, with 19 bases remaining between them. The germline CDR1 and CDR2 sequences are SQVTM and ANQGSEA. The CDR3 protein is CSVERVIGKKDTQYF. The CDR3 DNA follows: TGCAGCGTTGAGAGGGTTATAGGGAAGAAGGATACGCAGTATTTT.

In this sample, this clonotype turned up once. The genes are TRBV6-2 or TRBV6-3 and TRBJ2-5, with 7 bases identical to TRBD2. The CDR3 is made up of 17 amino acids. V lost 2 bases, J lost 11 bases, and 20 bases stayed unmatched. Germline CDR1 and CDR2: MNHEY and SVGEGT. DNA for the CDR3: TGTGCCAGCAGTTACCCCTGGGAGGGGAACTCCTACAATGAGCAGTACTTC. Protein product: CASSYPWEGNSYNEQYF.

The V gene is TRBV27, the J gene TRBJ1-6; no clear D. V was clipped by 2 bases and J by 7 bases, with 6 bases between them. The CDR3 consists of 13 residues. Looked up from germline, CDR1 is MNHEY and CDR2 is SMNVEV (reference sequence). This CDR3 is CASSLLSNSPLHF. The DNA for the CDR3 is TGTGCCAGCAGTTTACTGTCCAATTCACCCCTCCACTTT.

V usage is TRBV12-3 or TRBV12-4 and J usage is TRBJ1-6; D gene unclear. V was shortened by 6 bases and J by 5 bases, with 5 bases between the two germline ends. CDR3 length: 12 residues. The CDR3 protein is CASRRDNSPLHF. The CDR3 region has the DNA TGTGCCAGCAGACGAGATAATTCACCCCTCCACTTT.

This clonotype showed up many times. The rearrangement uses TRBV12-3 or TRBV12-4 and TRBJ2-1; 9 positions agree with TRBD1. After removal of 1 base from V and 3 bases from J, the junction contained 4 bases not matched to a gene. The CDR3 spans 16 residues. The CDR3 loop reads CASSLGTGEFYNEQFF. In DNA form, the CDR3 reads TGTGCCAGCAGTTTAGGGACAGGGGAGTTCTACAATGAGCAGTTCTTC.

The CDR3 nucleotides read TGTGCCAGCAGCCAAGGGGGGCATTCCTTAGCCAAAAACATTCAGTACTTC. Residues: CASSQGGHSLAKNIQYF. The chain joins TRBV3-1 to TRBJ2-4; D is possibly TRBD1 (6 bases). Trimming removed 1 base at V and 0 bases at J, with 13 bases between. Per the germline V gene, CDR1 is LGHDT and CDR2 is YNNKEL (reference sequence). CDR3 length: 17 residues.

In this sample, this clonotype turned up a few times. J is TRBJ2-7 and V is TRBV6-2 or TRBV6-3; TRBD2 is a possible D gene (6 bases). With 8 bases removed from V and 6 bases from J, the gap between germline ends came to 20 bases. Germline assignment: CDR1 MNHEY and CDR2 SVGEGT. CDR3 length: 14 amino acids. The CDR3 sequence is CASLQSGSPFEQYF. In DNA form, the CDR3 reads TGTGCCAGCCTGCAATCCGGGAGCCCTTTCGAGCAGTACTTC.

V is TRBV5-5 and J is TRBJ2-1; 9 nucleotides line up with TRBD1. J lost 9 bases, V lost 1 base, and 8 bases had no gene match. This CDR3 is 15 amino acids long. Germline values: CDR1 SGHKS, CDR2 YYEKEE (reference sequence). CDR3 sequence: CASSLRSGQGVEQFF. The DNA of the CDR3 is TGTGCCAGCAGCTTGAGATCGGGACAGGGCGTTGAGCAGTTCTTC.